This T cell receptor (beta chain) was recovered during a study of OX40 agonist ivuxolimab in advanced cancers. Study results and limitations: More expanded clones were seen, on average, in CD8+ T cells than in CD4+. With doses of 0.1 to 3.0 mg/kg, CD4+ and CD8+ blood T cells had undergone clonal expansion by week 6.

This CDR3 is built from 12 residues. Germline values: CDR1 SQVTM, CDR2 ANQGSEA. V was shortened by 6 bases and J by 2 bases, with 11 bases between the two germline ends. The assay was immunoSEQ multiplex PCR, and TCRdb's table has in-frame clones only and misses some. The sample carries 60,000 to 100,000 clones, roughly 90% recorded once. A note on this clone: Its antigen is unknown.

The chain recombines TRBV29-1 with TRBJ2-7, with TRBD1 as a possible D gene (7 bases). The TCR originated in an adult with an advanced solid tumor such as melanoma, head and neck, liver or kidney cancer. This sample comprised CD4+ or CD8+ T cells sorted from blood, obtained in a trial of the OX40 agonist ivuxolimab. CDR3: CSVAGTAYEQYF. CDR3 nucleotides: TGCAGCGTCGCGGGGACAGCCTACGAGCAGTACTTC.